The 15 T cell receptor beta chains given below trace back to one sample, sequenced in a study of beta chain features in type 1 diabetes. The investigators reverse transcribed all of the isolated RNA, so they sequenced expressed TCRB transcripts. Generated by immunoSEQ multiplex PCR, the TCRdb table keeps only in-frame clones and is missing some. The sample yields 350,000 to 450,000 clones, less than 15% seen once. The sequencing input was naive CD4+ T cells from blood. The source is a woman between 18 and 29 years old in good health.

The J gene is TRBJ1-2, the V gene TRBV7-8; TRBD1 might be the D (5 bases). Germline-derived CDR1 and CDR2 are SGHVS and FQNEAQ. V was shortened by 5 bases and J by 2 bases, with 9 bases between the two germline ends. This CDR3 comprises 13 residues. The chain's CDR3 is CASSRDRNYGYTF. Written as DNA, the CDR3 is TGTGCCAGCAGCCGCGACAGAAACTATGGCTACACCTTC.

The rearrangement links TRBV2 to TRBJ2-7; D is possibly TRBD1 (6 bases). The V gene lost 5 bases and the J gene lost 2 bases, with 10 bases spanning the gap. The germline CDR1 and CDR2 sequences are SNHLY and FYNNEI. This CDR3 is 13 amino acids long. The CDR3 reads CASSRQVAYEQYF. The CDR3 DNA follows: TGTGCCAGCAGTAGACAGGTGGCCTACGAGCAGTACTTC.

The chain uses TRBV7-9 and TRBJ2-2; 7 bases map to TRBD2. V lost 4 bases, J lost 7 bases, and 9 bases stayed unmatched. The CDR3 loop spans 15 amino acids. The germline V gene encodes CDR1 SEHNR and CDR2 FQNEAQ (reference sequence). CDR3 in DNA: TGTGCCAGCAGCTCGGTCTCGGCGGGGGACGGGGAGCTGTTTTTT. Amino acids: CASSSVSAGDGELFF.

The rearrangement links TRBV5-1 to TRBJ1-2; 8 bases are shared with TRBD1. V trimming: 3 bases; J trimming: 8 bases; junction bases outside the gene matches: 3. The CDR3 is 12 amino acids. CDR1 is SGHRS, CDR2 YFSETQ, per germline. This chain's CDR3 is CASSSDRVGYTF. In DNA form, the CDR3 reads TGCGCCAGCAGCTCGGACAGGGTCGGCTACACCTTC.

The V and J genes are TRBV30 and TRBJ2-3; TRBD2 aligns across 8 bases. CDR1 is GTSNPN, CDR2 SVGIG, per germline (reference sequence). V gave up 5 bases and J gave up 1 base; unmatched junction bases: 8. The CDR3 contains 15 residues. The CDR3 DNA is TGTGCCTGGGGTGCTGGGCGGGAGGGCACAGATACGCAGTATTTT. Residues: CAWGAGREGTDTQYF.

This clone was counted only a few times. The chain links TRBV4-2 to TRBJ2-7; TRBD1 matches 9 bases. Losses at the gene ends were 4 bases for V and 12 bases for J; bases not matched to a gene: 7. The CDR3 runs to 12 residues. Germline loops: CDR1 LGHNA, CDR2 YNFKEQ. CDR3: CASSPTGGRMYF. CDR3 bases: TGTGCCAGCAGCCCGACAGGGGGAAGAATGTACTTC.

In its sample, this clone was seen a few times. The CDR3 loop is CASSPRGSGDAYNEQFF. CDR3 bases: TGTGCCAGCAGCCCCAGGGGTAGCGGGGATGCCTACAATGAGCAGTTCTTC. The V gene is TRBV7-9, the J gene TRBJ2-1; 8 bases map to TRBD2. The CDR3 runs 17 residues. Germline CDR1 SEHNR, CDR2 FQNEAQ (reference sequence). The V gene end was trimmed by 5 bases and the J gene end by 2 bases; junction bases not matched to a gene: 11.

This clone was detected a few times. The genes are TRBV6-1 and TRBJ2-7, with D perhaps TRBD2 (7 bases). The V gene lost 8 bases and the J gene lost 2 bases, with 16 bases spanning the gap. This CDR3 comprises 14 residues. The V gene's germline CDR1 is MNHNS and CDR2 SASEGT. The CDR3 loop reads CASGGGGATYEQYF. Written as DNA, the CDR3 is TGTGCCAGCGGAGGAGGGGGGGCAACCTACGAGCAGTACTTC.

Only a few counts were recorded for this clone. Other DNA sequences in the sample encode the same CDR3. This CDR3 is CAWSVEGNTEAFF. CDR3 nucleotide sequence: TGTGCCTGGAGTGTAGAGGGGAACACTGAAGCTTTCTTT. J is TRBJ1-1 and V is TRBV30, with unresolved D. V was clipped by 0 bases and J by 1 base, with 6 bases between them. The CDR3 contains 13 residues. CDR1 is GTSNPN and CDR2 is SVGIG in the germline V gene (reference sequence).

This clone was counted a few times. This chain connects TRBV29-1 to TRBJ2-3; the match to TRBD1 covers 7 bases. V shed 6 bases, J shed 2 bases, and the junction held 8 bases outside the gene matches. This CDR3 spans 14 amino acids. The germline V gene encodes CDR1 SQVTM and CDR2 ANQGSEA. The CDR3 sequence is CSVKKGAPTDTQYF. In DNA, the CDR3 is TGCAGCGTGAAAAAGGGGGCCCCCACAGATACGCAGTATTTT.

This clone came up a few times. The chain is built from TRBV30 and TRBJ2-1, with D perhaps TRBD1 (6 bases). The CDR3 loop spans 13 amino acids. V was shortened by 8 bases and J by 0 bases, with 11 bases between the two germline ends. Looked up from germline, CDR1 is GTSNPN and CDR2 is SVGIG (reference sequence). The CDR3 region has the DNA TGTGCCAAAACAGGGAGCTCCTACAATGAGCAGTTCTTC. This codes for CAKTGSSYNEQFF. The complete variable domain, with remaining parts taken from reference TRBV30 and TRBJ2-1, reads SQTIHQWPATLVQPVGSPLSLECTVEGTSNPNLYWYRQAAGRGLQLLFYSVGIGQISSEVPQNLSASRPQDRQFILSSKKLLLSDSGFYLCAKTGSSYNEQFFGPGTRLTVL.

The chain has TRBV5-1 and TRBJ2-7; TRBD1 matches 7 bases. Germline V gene data show CDR1 as SGHRS and CDR2 as YFSETQ. This CDR3 contains 15 residues. Germline trimming cut 5 bases from V and 3 bases from J; bases unmatched to any gene: 11. The CDR3 sequence: CASRFAGTAFYEQYF. In nucleotides, the CDR3 is TGCGCCAGCAGGTTCGCCGGGACAGCCTTCTACGAGCAGTACTTC.

The chain links TRBV30 to TRBJ2-6; the D gene is possibly TRBD2 (6 bases). The germline gives CDR1 GTSNPN, CDR2 SVGIG (reference sequence). The ends were cut back, 6 bases at V and 0 bases at J, with 9 bases in the middle. CDR3 length equals 14 residues. DNA of the CDR3: TGTGCCTGCTCCGGGGGCTCTGGGGCCAACGTCCTGACTTTC. This encodes CACSGGSGANVLTF.

This clone appeared a few times. The chain combines TRBV29-1 with TRBJ2-2, with 8 bases lining up with TRBD2. The CDR3 extends over 17 amino acids. Trimming at V came to 7 bases and at J to 1 base, leaving 14 bases not matched to a gene. Germline-derived CDR1 and CDR2 are SQVTM and ANQGSEA. CDR3 loop: CSAATGGFVMNTGELFF. The CDR3 DNA reads as TGCAGCGCCGCAACGGGAGGGTTCGTTATGAACACCGGGGAGCTGTTTTTT.

This clone was seen a single time. V usage is TRBV5-1 and J usage is TRBJ2-2; 8 bases line up with TRBD1. V lost 3 bases to trimming and J lost 4 bases; unmatched junction nucleotides: 8. Germline assignment: CDR1 SGHRS and CDR2 YFSETQ. The CDR3 runs 16 residues. The CDR3 loop reads CASSYGQGVGTGELFF. The CDR3 DNA follows: TGCGCCAGCAGCTACGGACAGGGTGTTGGCACCGGGGAGCTGTTTTTT. Filled out from reference TRBV5-1 and TRBJ2-2, the complete variable domain reads KAGVTQTPRYLIKTRGQQVTLSCSPISGHRSVSWYQQTPGQGLQFLFEYFSETQRNKGNFPGRFSGRQFSNSRSEMNVSTLELGDSALYLCASSYGQGVGTGELFFGEGSRLTVL.